In its sample, the clone carrying this T cell receptor (beta chain) was seen many times. This entry belongs to a study of regulatory T cells in long-lasting Graves disease. Arm-PCR of CDR3 regions with iRepertoire HTBI primers generated TCR beta libraries. In TCRdb, the multiplex PCR reads were re-called with MiXCR into one record per CDR3 protein. The sample contains about 560,000 distinct CDR3 sequences, about 16% of which appear only once. The time point here: newly diagnosed GD, antithyroid drugs for less than 3 months. Construction of the TCR library relied on RNA isolated from PBMCs. The same data also contributed to another study, on T cells in Graves' hyperthyroidism and ophthalmopathy. That report adds: TCR CDR3 regions were first amplified by RT-PCR with HTBI primers.

The sequence was collected from a man younger than 35 with Graves disease. The source was peripheral blood mononuclear cells (PBMCs), collected at new diagnosis, from a patient treated with antithyroid drugs.

The CDR3 protein is CATSPPTGLNSYNEQFF. In DNA, the CDR3 is TGTGCCACCAGCCCCCCAACAGGGTTGAATTCCTACAATGAGCAGTTCTTC. The chain links TRBV15 to TRBJ2-1; TRBD1 is a possible D gene (6 bases). This CDR3 is 17 amino acids long. CDR1 is LNHNV and CDR2 is YYDKDF in the germline V gene (reference sequence). Deletions cut 5 bases from V and 1 base from J, with 18 bases between.